This T cell receptor beta chain was recorded in a study of shared clonotypes between healthy human individuals. Study-level background: Each donor contributed plates that comprised three CD4 naive, three CD4 memory, two CD8 naive and one CD8 memory.

The input for sorted-subset replicate PCRs was about 200 ng DNA, around 30,000 T cell genomes. Some clones are missing from TCRdb's copy, which holds only in-frame ones; the method was immunoSEQ multiplex PCR. This table has 800,000 to 1,200,000 clones, more than 75% appearing once. Comment on this clone: Its antigen is not known.

Germline V lookup: CDR1 MDHEN, CDR2 SYDVKM. Trimming at V came to 6 bases and at J to 5 bases, leaving 15 bases not matched to a gene. The CDR3 loop spans 17 amino acids. Splitting of CD4+ cells produced CD45RA+ naive and CD45RA-negative memory subsets. Study findings and constraints: When compared with the clonotypes that were shared by all four sorted-subset donors, the non-shared clonotypes turned out to have lower generation probabilities.

Sample: memory CD4+ T cells from PBMCs. The subset is: CD45RA-negative fraction. The chain recombines TRBV28 with TRBJ1-5; TRBD1 aligns across 8 bases. The sequence came from a man between 18 and 35 years old in good health. Some clones in this sample may be carry-over from other donors' samples. Here the CDR3 reads CASRLTGGGRMDQPQHF. The DNA for the CDR3 is TGTGCCAGCAGGCTTACAGGGGGGGGTCGTATGGATCAGCCCCAGCATTTT.